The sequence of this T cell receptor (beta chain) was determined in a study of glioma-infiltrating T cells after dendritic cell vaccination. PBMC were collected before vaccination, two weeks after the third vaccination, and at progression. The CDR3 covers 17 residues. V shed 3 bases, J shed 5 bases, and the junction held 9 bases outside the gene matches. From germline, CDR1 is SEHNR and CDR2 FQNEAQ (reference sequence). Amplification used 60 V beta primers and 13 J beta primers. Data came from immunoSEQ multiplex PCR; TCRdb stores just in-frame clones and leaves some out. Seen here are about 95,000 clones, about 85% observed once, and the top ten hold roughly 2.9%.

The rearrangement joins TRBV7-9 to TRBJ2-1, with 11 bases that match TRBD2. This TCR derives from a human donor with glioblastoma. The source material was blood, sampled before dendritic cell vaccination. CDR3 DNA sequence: TGTGCCAGCAGCTTCACTAGCGGGGGCCCCAGAGACAATGAGCAGTTCTTC. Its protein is CASSFTSGGPRDNEQFF.